The 23 T cell receptor beta chains below come from one sample, sequenced in a study of T-cell memory formation after mild COVID-19. TCRdb analysed the 5' RACE reads with MiXCR anew, one entry per CDR3 protein. The profile covers 500,000 to 550,000 distinct CDR3 sequences, with about a fifth appearing a single time and approximately 12% taken by the ten largest. The specimen was PBMCs or a T cell subset sorted from them (not recorded which). The source of these receptors is an adult woman who had mild COVID-19 (a few samples of this study predate the infection). Cell type and time point are not known.

The chain has TRBV6-1 and TRBJ1-6, with a tentative D call TRBD1 (5 bases). This CDR3 comprises 13 residues. V lost 7 bases, J lost 7 bases, and 11 bases lay in between. Germline V gene data show CDR1 as MNHNS and CDR2 as SASEGT. This CDR3 is CASTPTENSPLHF. CDR3 DNA: TGTGCCAGCACCCCGACAGAAAATTCACCCCTCCACTTT.

The V and J genes are TRBV7-2 and TRBJ1-6, with TRBD1 matching over 7 bases. With 5 bases clipped from V and 6 bases from J, the junction kept 7 bases outside the gene matches. Germline loops: CDR1 SGHTA, CDR2 FQGNSA. The CDR3 is made up of 15 amino acids. This chain's CDR3 is CASSIRQGPNSPLHF. The CDR3 nucleotides read TGTGCCAGCAGCATTCGACAGGGACCTAATTCACCCCTCCACTTT.

The rearrangement links TRBV29-1 to TRBJ1-1; D remains unclear. The V end was cut by 4 bases, the J end by 3 bases, with 12 bases between. Germline assignment: CDR1 SQVTM and CDR2 ANQGSEA. This CDR3 spans 13 amino acids. In DNA form, the CDR3 reads TGCAGCGTTGGACGGCTCCGGGACACTGAAGCTTTCTTT. It is translated as CSVGRLRDTEAFF.

The chain has TRBV7-7 and TRBJ2-7; TRBD1 aligns across 7 bases. This CDR3 has 15 residues. V trimming: 4 bases; J trimming: 2 bases; junction bases outside the gene matches: 8. Germline CDR1 SSHAT, CDR2 FNYEAQ (reference sequence). CDR3 DNA: TGTGCCAGCAGCTCCGGGGACAGCCTTACCTACGAGCAGTACTTC. Its protein is CASSSGDSLTYEQYF.

This clonotype was seen only a few times. V and J are TRBV24-1 and TRBJ2-1; D possibly corresponds to TRBD2 (5 bases). CDR3 length: 13 amino acids. The ends were cut back, 4 bases at V and 8 bases at J, with 11 bases in the middle. CDR1 KGHDR and CDR2 SFDVKD come from the germline V gene. CDR3 nucleotides: TGTGCCACCAGTGACTATACTAGGGATGAGCAGTTCTTC. It codes for CATSDYTRDEQFF.

This clonotype showed up just a few times. The genes are TRBV14 and TRBJ2-7; possibly TRBD1 for D (5 bases). The V end was cut by 5 bases, the J end by 6 bases, with 14 bases between. The CDR3 runs 13 residues. Germline V gene data show CDR1 as SGHDN and CDR2 as FVKESK. The CDR3 sequence is CASSWGPAPEQYF. The CDR3 DNA follows: TGTGCCAGCAGCTGGGGCCCAGCCCCCGAGCAGTACTTC.

The rearrangement links TRBV28 to TRBJ2-5, with D unresolved. The CDR3 has 14 residues. Trimming removed 5 bases at V and 0 bases at J, with 10 bases between. Germline assignment: CDR1 MDHEN and CDR2 SYDVKM. CDR3 in DNA: TGTGCCAGCAGTCAACGGAGTTACCAAGAGACCCAGTACTTC. Translating it yields CASSQRSYQETQYF.

This clonotype appeared a few times. The chain combines TRBV11-2 with TRBJ2-2; D gene ambiguous. Germline V gene sequence: CDR1 SGHAT, CDR2 FQNNGV. There are 17 residues in the CDR3. The V gene lost 0 bases and the J gene lost 3 bases, with 14 bases spanning the gap. In DNA form, the CDR3 reads TGTGCCAGCAGCTTAGAATTTTGGCTTGGGGACACCGGGGAGCTGTTTTTT. This gives the protein CASSLEFWLGDTGELFF.

The chain carries TRBV24-1 and TRBJ1-5; D ambiguous. Germline V gene lookup returns CDR1 KGHDR and CDR2 SFDVKD. Trimming left V 2 bases short and J 6 bases short, with 7 bases between. The CDR3 consists of 13 residues. The CDR3 bases are TGTGCCACCAGTGATTGGTCGGGTCAGCCCCAGCATTTT. Its translation: CATSDWSGQPQHF.

This rearrangement joins TRBV20-1 to TRBJ2-7, with TRBD2 identical over 10 bases. Germline V gene lookup returns CDR1 DFQATT and CDR2 SNEGSKA (reference sequence). CDR3 length: 17 amino acids. J lost 3 bases, V lost 4 bases, and 15 bases had no gene match. The CDR3 DNA reads as TGCAGTGCTAAGGGACTAGCGAACTCTCCGGGTGTCTACGAGCAGTACTTC. Translated: CSAKGLANSPGVYEQYF.

The chain uses TRBV7-9 and TRBJ2-2; 10 bases agree with TRBD1. Germline V gene lookup returns CDR1 SEHNR and CDR2 FQNEAQ (reference sequence). The CDR3 contains 17 residues. Unmatched junction bases numbered 7, after V lost 4 bases and J lost 2 bases. The CDR3 DNA reads TGTGCCAGCAGCTCTGCCGGGACAGGGGTAAACACCGGGGAGCTGTTTTTT. As protein: CASSSAGTGVNTGELFF. Using reference TRBV7-9 and TRBJ2-2 for the parts outside the CDR3, the full variable domain is DTGVSQNPRHKITKRGQNVTFRCDPISEHNRLYWYRQTLGQGPEFLTYFQNEAQLEKSRLLSDRFSAERPKGSFSTLEIQRTEQGDSAMYLCASSSAGTGVNTGELFFGEGSRLTVL.

In its sample, this clonotype was seen a few times. The V and J genes are TRBV7-2 and TRBJ2-7; no clear D gene. The V gene's germline CDR1 is SGHTA and CDR2 FQGNSA. The CDR3 consists of 14 residues. The V gene lost 5 bases and the J gene lost 9 bases, with 20 bases spanning the gap. The CDR3 bases are TGTGCCAGCAGCCGCCCCACAGTGCTCGGCGGGCAGTACTTC. Its translation is CASSRPTVLGGQYF.

This clonotype was seen more than once but under ten times. The CDR3 coding sequence is TGTGCCTGGAGTGTGGTGAAGTCTAGTTCATTTGGGGCCAACGTCCTGACTTTC. It yields the protein CAWSVVKSSSFGANVLTF. The chain links TRBV30 to TRBJ2-6; D call uncertain. Germline loops: CDR1 GTSNPN, CDR2 SVGIG (reference sequence). The CDR3 covers 18 residues. V lost 0 bases, J lost 3 bases, and 18 bases lay in between.

Points on this clonotype: Its ends do not fully match the called genes, so a read error is possible. J is TRBJ2-7 and V is TRBV4-2, with TRBD2 matching over 9 bases. Germline lookup yields CDR1 LGHNA and CDR2 YNFKEQ. The CDR3 length is 14 residues. The DNA for the CDR3 is TGTGACAGCAGCCAATCTAGCGGGGACTACGAGCAGTACTTC. It codes for CDSSQSSGDYEQYF.

The chain employs TRBV12-3 or TRBV12-4 and TRBJ2-3; the D gene is possibly TRBD2 (6 bases). V was trimmed by 3 bases and J by 5 bases, leaving 12 bases between them. The CDR3 extends over 14 amino acids. CDR3 residues: CASSFLAVQDTQYF. In nucleotides, the CDR3 is TGTGCCAGCAGTTTTTTAGCGGTGCAAGATACGCAGTATTTT.

The DNA of the CDR3 is TGTGCCAGCAGCTTGACTAGCGGGGATGAGCAGTTCTTC. It specifies CASSLTSGDEQFF. The V gene is TRBV12-3 or TRBV12-4, the J gene TRBJ2-1, with 11 bases that match TRBD2. Trimming took 6 bases from V and 8 from J; bases not matched to a gene: 3. This CDR3 has 13 residues.

This clonotype was seen ten or more times. This chain uses TRBV20-1 with TRBJ2-3; 9 nucleotides line up with TRBD2. The CDR3 contains 15 residues. Trimming took 6 bases from V and 2 from J; bases not matched to a gene: 9. Looked up from germline, CDR1 is DFQATT and CDR2 is SNEGSKA (reference sequence). The CDR3 DNA is TGCAGTGCCCTCCCCATAGCGGGGGCCACAGATACGCAGTATTTT. Protein product: CSALPIAGATDTQYF.

The chain is built from TRBV11-3 and TRBJ2-1; 8 bases are a match to TRBD1. Germline lookup yields CDR1 SGHNT and CDR2 YENEEA. This CDR3 has 12 residues. With V trimmed by 5 bases and J by 10 bases, 4 bases remained unmatched. CDR3 nucleotide sequence: TGTGCCAGCAGCCTCGGGGACAGGGAGCAGTTCTTC. Translated: CASSLGDREQFF.

In its sample, this clonotype was seen a few times. J is TRBJ2-7 and V is TRBV3-1; D may be TRBD1 (5 bases). The CDR3 consists of 14 residues. V was cut by 2 bases and J by 2 bases, with 10 bases left in between. Per the germline V gene, CDR1 is LGHDT and CDR2 is YNNKEL (reference sequence). CDR3 region: CASSQTDRTYEQYF. In DNA, the CDR3 is TGTGCCAGCAGCCAAACAGACAGAACCTACGAGCAGTACTTC.

The V call is TRBV6-6, the J call TRBJ2-5, with TRBD2 matching 12 bases. This CDR3 is 14 amino acids long. Germline values: CDR1 MNHNY, CDR2 SVGAGI (reference sequence). The junction had 5 bases not matched to a gene; V was cut back by 8 bases and J by 4 bases. The CDR3 sequence: CASGLAGGPETQYF. The CDR3 bases are TGTGCCAGCGGCCTAGCGGGAGGGCCAGAGACCCAGTACTTC.

This clonotype was counted between two and nine times. This sequence joins TRBV20-1 and TRBJ1-1; the D gene is possibly TRBD1 (6 bases). The V gene's germline CDR1 is DFQATT and CDR2 SNEGSKA (reference sequence). V lost 0 bases and J 4 bases, leaving 18 bases between the germline ends. CDR3 length: 16 residues. As DNA, the CDR3 is TGCAGTGCTAGAGATAGTAGGGGGGTTATTGGCACTGAAGCTTTCTTT. Its translation is CSARDSRGVIGTEAFF.

This clonotype was counted ten times or more. V is TRBV6-1 and J is TRBJ1-5; tentatively, D is TRBD1 (6 bases). CDR1 is MNHNS, CDR2 SASEGT, per germline. The CDR3 totals 14 residues. Deletions cut 6 bases from V and 4 bases from J, with 13 bases between. The CDR3 bases are TGTGCCAGCAGGCCGTACACAGGGAATCAGCCCCAGCATTTT. This gives the protein CASRPYTGNQPQHF.

V and J are TRBV4-2 and TRBJ2-3; 9 nucleotides match TRBD2. CDR3 length: 15 residues. V shed 4 bases, J shed 8 bases, and the junction held 10 bases outside the gene matches. CDR1 and CDR2 from the germline V gene are LGHNA and YNFKEQ. For the CDR3, the DNA is TGTGCCAGCAGCCCAATAGCGGGGGAGATCGGTACGCAGTATTTT. Translation: CASSPIAGEIGTQYF.